The rows below give T cell receptor beta chains drawn from one sample of a study of neurological immune-mediated disorders. TCRdb reprocessed the 5' RACE reads with MiXCR, giving one entry per CDR3 protein. The sample carries some 57,000 distinct CDR3 sequences, roughly 3.8% recorded once. The source material was PBMCs. The receptors shown here come from a man aged 60 to 69 with multiple sclerosis. CDR3s include the opening cysteine and the closing phenylalanine or tryptophan. D genes are given only for firm matches. Expanded clones are given a class, and other clones once, few, many or no size at all.

v_call	j_call	d_call	clone_size	cdr3_aa	cdr3_nt
TRBV14	TRBJ1-1	.	few	CASSQTGGPNTEAFF	TGTGCCAGCAGCCAGACGGGGGGACCCAACACTGAAGCTTTCTTT
TRBV11-3	TRBJ2-2	TRBD1	few	CASSSGTGGVGELFF	TGTGCCAGCAGCTCCGGGACAGGGGGAGTCGGGGAGCTGTTTTTT
TRBV5-4	TRBJ2-7	.	many	CASSSAASSVNEQYF	TGTGCCAGCAGCTCGGCAGCCTCCAGCGTGAACGAGCAGTACTTC
TRBV27	TRBJ2-2	TRBD2	.	CASSPLVAGNTGELFF	TGTGCCAGCAGTCCCTTAGTAGCGGGGAACACCGGGGAGCTGTTTTTT
TRBV20-1	TRBJ2-4	TRBD2	many	CSAPRGAGARNIQYF	TGCAGTGCTCCGCGGGGAGCGGGGGCCCGAAACATTCAGTACTTC
TRBV20-1	TRBJ2-5	.	many	CSLETRLNQETQYF	TGCAGTTTGGAGACTAGGCTTAATCAAGAGACCCAGTACTTC
TRBV5-6	TRBJ2-7	.	many	CASSERLLAGTDSYEQYF	TGTGCCAGCAGCGAGAGACTACTTGCCGGGACGGACTCCTACGAGCAGTACTTC
TRBV3-1	TRBJ1-6	.	many	CASSQDIWGNSPLHF	TGTGCCAGCAGCCAAGACATATGGGGAAATTCACCCCTCCACTTT
TRBV18	TRBJ1-5	.	many	CASSPPQDSVYQPQHF	TGTGCCAGCTCACCACCGCAGGACAGCGTCTATCAGCCCCAGCATTTT
TRBV3-1	TRBJ2-5	.	many	CASSQDAGSLGETQYF	TGTGCCAGCAGCCAAGATGCCGGGTCTTTGGGAGAGACCCAGTACTTC
TRBV20-1	TRBJ2-5	.	many	CSASVGGRETQYF	TGCAGTGCTAGTGTGGGGGGGCGGGAGACCCAGTACTTC
TRBV4-2	TRBJ1-6	.	many	CASSQGVTGSVLHF	TGTGCCAGCAGCCAAGGAGTTACAGGGAGCGTCCTCCACTTT
TRBV27	TRBJ1-1	.	many	CASTLGWGYTEAFF	TGTGCCAGCACCCTAGGGTGGGGGTACACTGAAGCTTTCTTT
TRBV24-1	TRBJ1-5	.	many	CATADRSNQPQHF	TGTGCCACCGCAGACAGGAGCAATCAGCCCCAGCATTTT
TRBV6-2/TRBV6-3	TRBJ2-5	.	many	CASTQTVQETQYF	TGTGCCAGCACTCAGACAGTACAGGAGACCCAGTACTTC
TRBV20-1	TRBJ2-1	.	many	CSARDGWQGGDEQFF	TGCAGTGCTAGAGATGGGTGGCAGGGGGGCGATGAGCAGTTCTTC
TRBV5-1	TRBJ1-4	.	few	CASSFGPSANEKLFF	TGCGCCAGCAGCTTCGGACCGTCGGCTAATGAAAAACTGTTTTTT
TRBV20-1	TRBJ2-3	.	many	CSARGVLSTDTQYF	TGCAGTGCTAGAGGGGTCCTTAGCACAGATACGCAGTATTTT
TRBV20-1	TRBJ1-1	TRBD1	many	CSARDQTTGTEAFF	TGCAGTGCTAGAGATCAGACGACAGGGACTGAAGCTTTCTTT
TRBV9	TRBJ1-6	.	many	CASSVQDGASPLHF	TGTGCCAGCAGCGTACAGGACGGTGCTTCACCCCTCCACTTT
TRBV21-1	TRBJ2-1	.	many	CASSKRSDRAYNEQFF	TGTGCCAGCAGCAAACGCTCGGACAGGGCTTACAATGAGCAGTTCTTC
TRBV20-1	TRBJ1-5	.	many	CSARLPGGNQPQHF	TGCAGTGCCCGACTGCCGGGTGGCAATCAGCCCCAGCATTTT
TRBV5-1	TRBJ1-1	.	many	CASRSQGPPGRAFF	TGCGCCAGCCGGTCTCAGGGTCCCCCAGGGAGAGCTTTCTTT
TRBV2	TRBJ2-1	TRBD2	many	CASSLVRGEQFF	TGTGCCAGCAGTCTAGTCCGGGGGGAACAGTTCTTC
TRBV5-6	TRBJ1-1	.	many	CASSLGTTEAFF	TGTGCCAGCAGCTTGGGAACCACTGAAGCTTTCTTT
TRBV7-2	TRBJ2-4	.	few	CASSLEGGIHAKNIQYF	TGTGCCAGCAGCTTAGAAGGGGGGATTCATGCCAAAAACATTCAGTACTTC
TRBV7-6	TRBJ2-7	.	many	CASSLGGDEQYF	TGTGCCAGCAGCTTAGGAGGCGACGAGCAGTACTTC
TRBV7-8	TRBJ2-5	TRBD2	many	CASGRGGGETQYF	TGTGCCAGTGGGCGGGGGGGCGGTGAGACCCAGTACTTC
TRBV5-1	TRBJ2-7	TRBD1	many	CASSFGTELGEQYF	TGCGCCAGCAGCTTCGGGACAGAGCTGGGTGAGCAGTACTTC
TRBV7-2	TRBJ2-1	.	.	CASSSLTPYNEQFF	TGTGCCAGCAGCTCCCTGACCCCCTACAATGAGCAGTTCTTC
TRBV11-2	TRBJ1-1	.	many	CASSLVGLGAFF	TGTGCCAGCAGCTTAGTCGGATTAGGGGCTTTCTTT
TRBV7-8	TRBJ2-1	TRBD2	many	CASTHRNSGGSYNEQFF	TGTGCCAGCACCCACCGGAATAGCGGGGGGTCCTACAATGAGCAGTTCTTC
TRBV3-1	TRBJ2-5	.	many	CASSQDEKTQYF	TGTGCCAGCAGCCAAGATGAGAAGACCCAGTACTTC
TRBV14	TRBJ2-1	TRBD1	few	CASSHGTGFTRSYNEQFF	TGTGCCAGCAGCCATGGGACAGGGTTCACCAGGTCCTACAATGAGCAGTTCTTC
TRBV7-9	TRBJ1-6	.	many	CASTDSDNSPLHF	TGTGCCAGCACGGACAGTGATAATTCACCCCTCCACTTT
TRBV6-2/TRBV6-3	TRBJ2-1	.	many	CASSYSFDGRYNEQFF	TGTGCCAGCAGTTACTCGTTTGACGGGAGATACAATGAGCAGTTCTTC
TRBV20-1	TRBJ1-4	.	many	CSASGAPTNEKLFF	TGCAGTGCTAGCGGGGCGCCAACTAATGAAAAACTGTTTTTT
TRBV5-6	TRBJ2-7	.	many	CASSLEFHEQYF	TGTGCCAGCAGCTTGGAATTTCACGAGCAGTACTTC
TRBV4-1	TRBJ1-4	.	many	CASSQVASGESSFNEKLFF	TGCGCCAGCAGCCAAGTGGCCAGCGGGGAATCCTCCTTCAATGAAAAACTGTTTTTT
TRBV5-1	TRBJ2-2	TRBD1	.	CASSLFTGGIDTGELFF	TGCGCCAGCAGCTTGTTTACAGGGGGTATCGACACCGGGGAGCTGTTTTTT
TRBV14	TRBJ2-3	.	many	CASSQETGTDTQYF	TGTGCCAGCAGCCAAGAAACCGGCACAGATACGCAGTATTTT
TRBV5-1	TRBJ1-1	TRBD1	few	CASSLDRGITAFF	TGCGCCAGCAGCTTAGACAGGGGGATCACAGCTTTCTTT
TRBV24-1	TRBJ2-3	TRBD1	.	CATSDTGADTQYF	TGTGCCACCAGTGATACAGGGGCAGATACGCAGTATTTT
TRBV18	TRBJ2-1	.	many	CASSPQRGEQFF	TGTGCCAGCTCACCCCAACGGGGCGAGCAGTTCTTC
TRBV28	TRBJ2-2	.	few	CASSFSQGNSRELFF	TGTGCCAGCAGTTTTTCCCAGGGGAACAGCCGGGAGCTGTTTTTT
TRBV20-1	TRBJ1-5	.	many	CSARDRGINQPQHF	TGCAGTGCTAGAGACAGGGGCATTAATCAGCCCCAGCATTTT
TRBV14	TRBJ2-1	.	many	CASSHLRLGPYNEQFF	TGTGCCAGCAGCCACCTTCGTTTGGGTCCCTACAATGAGCAGTTCTTC
TRBV5-1	TRBJ2-7	TRBD2	many	CASSLVERGTYEQYF	TGCGCCAGCAGCTTGGTCGAGCGGGGGACCTACGAGCAGTACTTC
TRBV20-1	TRBJ1-4	.	many	CSGRRSNEKLFF	TGCAGTGGGCGCAGGAGTAATGAAAAACTGTTTTTT
TRBV11-3	TRBJ2-7	TRBD1	.	CASSPTGGSYEQYF	TGTGCCAGCAGCCCAACAGGGGGGTCCTACGAGCAGTACTTC
TRBV25-1	TRBJ1-2	.	many	CASAMTPHYGYTF	TGTGCCAGCGCAATGACACCGCACTATGGCTACACCTTC
TRBV29-1	TRBJ2-2	.	many	CSVAPHHSTGELFF	TGCAGCGTTGCACCTCATCACTCCACCGGGGAGCTGTTTTTT